The present entry profiles one T cell receptor beta chain with its context. Its antigen is undetermined. This specimen belongs to a study of cytomegalovirus exposure and HLA in healthy donors. Notes on the study in general: Usually a TCR sequence was rare, but some public TCRs were found in many donors.

Only in-frame clones appear in the TCRdb table, and some are missing; sequencing was by immunoSEQ multiplex PCR. Of around 130,000 clones listed, around nine tenths are singletons. Sequences were obtained from PBMCs. The sequence was collected from a man aged 30 to 39 in good health and CMV-seronegative.

The CDR3 region is CASSPPGLPYNEQFF. The CDR3 nucleotides read TGTGCCAGCTCACCACCGGGACTTCCCTACAATGAGCAGTTCTTC. The chain is built from TRBV18 and TRBJ2-1; D is possibly TRBD2 (6 bases). Deletions cut 0 bases from V and 2 bases from J, with 8 bases between. The CDR3 loop spans 15 amino acids. Germline lookup yields CDR1 KGHSH and CDR2 LQKENI.